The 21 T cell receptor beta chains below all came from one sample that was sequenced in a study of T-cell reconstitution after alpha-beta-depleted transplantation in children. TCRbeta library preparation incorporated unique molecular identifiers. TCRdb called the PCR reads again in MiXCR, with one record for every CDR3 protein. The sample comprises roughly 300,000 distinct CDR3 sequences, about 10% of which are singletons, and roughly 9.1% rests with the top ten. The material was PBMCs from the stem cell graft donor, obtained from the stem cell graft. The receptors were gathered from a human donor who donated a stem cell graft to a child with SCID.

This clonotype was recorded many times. The CDR3 reads CASSLESPGLAGELFF. CDR3 in DNA: TGTGCCAGCAGCTTGGAATCTCCGGGGTTGGCGGGGGAGCTGTTTTTT. V usage is TRBV12-3 or TRBV12-4 and J usage is TRBJ2-2; TRBD2 might be the D (5 bases). The CDR3 has 16 amino acids. The ends were cut back, 6 bases at V and 8 bases at J, with 22 bases in the middle.

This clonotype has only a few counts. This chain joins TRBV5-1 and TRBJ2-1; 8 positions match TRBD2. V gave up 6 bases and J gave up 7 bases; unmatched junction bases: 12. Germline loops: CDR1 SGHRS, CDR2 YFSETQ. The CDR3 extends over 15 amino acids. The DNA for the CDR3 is TGCGCCAGCAACCGGGGGGGAAACGAGAAAAATGAGCAGTTCTTC. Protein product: CASNRGGNEKNEQFF. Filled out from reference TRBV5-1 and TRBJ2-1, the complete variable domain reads KAGVTQTPRYLIKTRGQQVTLSCSPISGHRSVSWYQQTPGQGLQFLFEYFSETQRNKGNFPGRFSGRQFSNSRSEMNVSTLELGDSALYLCASNRGGNEKNEQFFGPGTRLTVL.

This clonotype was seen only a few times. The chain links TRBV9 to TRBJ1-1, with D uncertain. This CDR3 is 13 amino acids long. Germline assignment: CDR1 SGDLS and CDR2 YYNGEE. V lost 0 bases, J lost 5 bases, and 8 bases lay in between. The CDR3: CASSVETRTEAFF. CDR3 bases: TGTGCCAGCAGCGTAGAGACAAGAACTGAAGCTTTCTTT.

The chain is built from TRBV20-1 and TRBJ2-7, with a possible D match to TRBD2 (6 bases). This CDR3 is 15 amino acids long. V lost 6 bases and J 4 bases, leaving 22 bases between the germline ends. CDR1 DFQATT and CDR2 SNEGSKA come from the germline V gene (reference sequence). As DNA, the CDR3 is TGCAGTGCCAAAGATGCGGCCGGCGGGGTGTACGAGCAGTACTTC. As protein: CSAKDAAGGVYEQYF.

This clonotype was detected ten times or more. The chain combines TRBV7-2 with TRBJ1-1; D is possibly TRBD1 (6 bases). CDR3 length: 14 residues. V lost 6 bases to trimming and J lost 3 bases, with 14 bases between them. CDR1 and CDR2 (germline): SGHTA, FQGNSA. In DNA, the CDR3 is TGTGCCAGCAGGCCAGGGGCGTGGGACACTGAAGCTTTCTTT. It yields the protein CASRPGAWDTEAFF.

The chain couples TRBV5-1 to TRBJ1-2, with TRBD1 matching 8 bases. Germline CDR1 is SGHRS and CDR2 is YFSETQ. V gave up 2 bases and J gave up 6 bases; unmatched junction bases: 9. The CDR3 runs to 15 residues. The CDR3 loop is CASSLLTGQENGYTF. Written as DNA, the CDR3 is TGCGCCAGCAGCTTACTAACGGGACAGGAAAATGGCTACACCTTC.

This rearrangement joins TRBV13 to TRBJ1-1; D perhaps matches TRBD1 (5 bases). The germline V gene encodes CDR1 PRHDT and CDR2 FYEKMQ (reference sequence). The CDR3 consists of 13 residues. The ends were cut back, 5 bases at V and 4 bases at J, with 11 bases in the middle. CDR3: CASSPGRRTEAFF. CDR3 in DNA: TGTGCCAGCAGCCCAGGGCGACGCACTGAAGCTTTCTTT.

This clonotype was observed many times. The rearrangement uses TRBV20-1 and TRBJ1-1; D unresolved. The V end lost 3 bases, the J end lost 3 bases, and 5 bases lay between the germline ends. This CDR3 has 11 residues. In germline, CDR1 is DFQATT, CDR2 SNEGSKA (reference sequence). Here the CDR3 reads CSARDYTEAFF. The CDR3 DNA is TGCAGTGCTAGGGACTACACTGAAGCTTTCTTT.

The DNA for the CDR3 is TGTGCCAGCAGCTCAGCTTTTGACTATACCTACGAGCAGTACTTC. Amino acids: CASSSAFDYTYEQYF. The genes are TRBV7-9 and TRBJ2-7, with D tentatively TRBD2 (5 bases). The CDR3 totals 15 residues. CDR1 and CDR2 (germline): SEHNR, FQNEAQ (reference sequence). V was pared by 4 bases and J by 2 bases, with 15 bases between. The full variable domain, with the rest looked up from reference TRBV7-9 and TRBJ2-7, is DTGVSQNPRHKITKRGQNVTFRCDPISEHNRLYWYRQTLGQGPEFLTYFQNEAQLEKSRLLSDRFSAERPKGSFSTLEIQRTEQGDSAMYLCASSSAFDYTYEQYFGPGTRLTVT.

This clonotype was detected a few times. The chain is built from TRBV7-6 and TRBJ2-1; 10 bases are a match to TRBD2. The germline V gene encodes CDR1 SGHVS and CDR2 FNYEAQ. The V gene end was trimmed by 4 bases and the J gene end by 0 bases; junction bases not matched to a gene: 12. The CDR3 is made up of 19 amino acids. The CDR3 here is CASSSFSGGSTFSYNEQFF. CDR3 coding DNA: TGTGCCAGCAGCTCCTTTAGCGGGGGGTCTACATTCTCCTACAATGAGCAGTTCTTC.

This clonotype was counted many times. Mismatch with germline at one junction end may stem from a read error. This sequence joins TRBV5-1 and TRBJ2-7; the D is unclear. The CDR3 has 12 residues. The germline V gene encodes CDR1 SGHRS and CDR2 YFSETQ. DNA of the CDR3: TGTGCCAGCAGTGGCAGCAGTTACGAGCAGTACTTC. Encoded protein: CASSGSSYEQYF.

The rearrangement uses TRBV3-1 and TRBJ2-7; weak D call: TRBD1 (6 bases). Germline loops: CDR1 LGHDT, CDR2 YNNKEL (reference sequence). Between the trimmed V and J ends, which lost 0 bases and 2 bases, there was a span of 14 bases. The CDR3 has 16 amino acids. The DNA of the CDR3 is TGTGCCAGCAGCCAAGATCCAGGGGCCAAGCCCTACGAGCAGTACTTC. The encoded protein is CASSQDPGAKPYEQYF.

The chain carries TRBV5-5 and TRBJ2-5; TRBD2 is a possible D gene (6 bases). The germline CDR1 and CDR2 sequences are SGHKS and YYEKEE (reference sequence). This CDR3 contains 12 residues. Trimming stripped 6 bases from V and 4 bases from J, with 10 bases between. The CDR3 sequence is CASTPGGETQYF. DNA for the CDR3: TGTGCCAGCACCCCCGGGGGAGAGACCCAGTACTTC.

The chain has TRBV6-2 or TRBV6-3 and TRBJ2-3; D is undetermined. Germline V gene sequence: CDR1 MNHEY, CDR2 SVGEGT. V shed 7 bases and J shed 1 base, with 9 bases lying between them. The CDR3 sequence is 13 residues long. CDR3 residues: CASIKLGTDTQYF. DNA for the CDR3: TGTGCCAGCATAAAGTTGGGCACAGATACGCAGTATTTT.

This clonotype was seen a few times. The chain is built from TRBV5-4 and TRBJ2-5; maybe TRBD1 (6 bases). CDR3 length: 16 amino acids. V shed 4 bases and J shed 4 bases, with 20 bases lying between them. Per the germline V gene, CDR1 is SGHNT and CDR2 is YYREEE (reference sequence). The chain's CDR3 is CASSVLGYRDGETQYF. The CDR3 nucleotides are TGTGCCAGCAGCGTGTTAGGATACAGGGACGGAGAGACCCAGTACTTC. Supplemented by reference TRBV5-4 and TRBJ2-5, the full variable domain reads ETGVTQSPTHLIKTRGQQVTLRCSSQSGHNTVSWYQQALGQGPQFIFQYYREEENGRGNFPPRFSGLQFPNYSSELNVNALELDDSALYLCASSVLGYRDGETQYFGPGTRLLVL.

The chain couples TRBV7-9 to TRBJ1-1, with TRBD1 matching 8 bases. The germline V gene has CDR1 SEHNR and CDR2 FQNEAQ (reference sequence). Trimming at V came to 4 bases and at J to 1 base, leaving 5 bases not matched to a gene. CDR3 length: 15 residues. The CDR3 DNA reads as TGTGCCAGCAGCTCGCCGACAGGGGAGAACACTGAAGCTTTCTTT. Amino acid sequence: CASSSPTGENTEAFF.

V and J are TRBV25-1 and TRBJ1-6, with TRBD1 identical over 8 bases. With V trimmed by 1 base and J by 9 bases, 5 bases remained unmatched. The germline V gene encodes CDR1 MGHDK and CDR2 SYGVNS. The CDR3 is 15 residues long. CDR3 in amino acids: CASSESGGSGSPLHF. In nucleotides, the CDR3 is TGTGCCAGCAGTGAATCAGGGGGCTCGGGTTCACCCCTCCACTTT.

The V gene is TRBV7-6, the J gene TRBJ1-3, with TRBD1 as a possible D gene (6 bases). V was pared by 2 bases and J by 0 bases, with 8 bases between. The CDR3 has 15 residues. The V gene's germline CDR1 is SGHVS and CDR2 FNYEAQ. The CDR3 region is CASSLWDTSGNTIYF. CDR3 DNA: TGTGCCAGCAGCTTATGGGACACCTCTGGAAACACCATATATTTT.

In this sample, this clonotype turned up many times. The CDR3 DNA is TGTGCCAGCCGAGGAGGGACGAACACCGGGGAGCTGTTTTTT. Amino acids: CASRGGTNTGELFF. This chain uses TRBV12-3 or TRBV12-4 with TRBJ2-2, with a tentative D call TRBD2 (6 bases). The CDR3 consists of 14 residues. Trimming took off 8 bases at V and 0 bases at J, with 10 bases between the two ends.

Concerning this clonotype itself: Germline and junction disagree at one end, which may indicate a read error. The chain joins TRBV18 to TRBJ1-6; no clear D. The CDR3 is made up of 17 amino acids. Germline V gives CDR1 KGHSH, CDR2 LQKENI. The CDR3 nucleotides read TGTGCCAGCTCCGAGGGAAAGTCATCCGGTGGCCATTCACCACTCCACTTT. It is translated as CASSEGKSSGGHSPLHF.

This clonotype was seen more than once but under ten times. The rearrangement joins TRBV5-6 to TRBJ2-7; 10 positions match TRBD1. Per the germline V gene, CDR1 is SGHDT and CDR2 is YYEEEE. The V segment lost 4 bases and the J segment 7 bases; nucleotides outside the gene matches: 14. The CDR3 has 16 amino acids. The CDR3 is CASSVYRDRGTGEQYF. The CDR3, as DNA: TGTGCCAGCAGCGTATACCGGGACAGGGGTACGGGGGAGCAGTACTTC.